This TCR beta chain was captured in a study of shared clonotypes between healthy human individuals. About the research overall: Researchers drew samples from a couple of women and a few men aged 18 to 49. Study results and caveats: The rarefaction results pointed to incomplete sorted-subset sequencing despite large depth.

As to this clone: No antigen is known for it.

Subsets obtained from CD4+ cells comprised CD45RA+ naive and CD45RA-negative memory cells. The CDR3 covers 16 residues. Germline V gene sequence: CDR1 MDHEN, CDR2 SYDVKM. Trimming cost V 5 bases and J 4 bases; bases outside gene matches: 12. Data came from immunoSEQ multiplex PCR; TCRdb stores just in-frame clones and leaves some out. The sample records approximately 2.1 million clones, over 90% being singletons. This chain uses TRBV28 with TRBJ2-7; the match to TRBD1 covers 9 bases. The sequence derives from a man aged 18 to 30 in good health. Some clones in this sample may be carry-over from other donors' samples. Source material: naive CD4+ T cells from PBMCs. Regarding subset: CD45RA+ positively selected. CDR3 loop: CASSGTGTGKRYEQYF. The DNA of the CDR3 is TGTGCCAGCAGTGGAACCGGGACAGGGAAACGATACGAGCAGTACTTC.